This TCR beta chain was captured by sequencing in a study of T cell responses to AZD1222 COVID-19 vaccine. Notes on the study in general: Rises in breadth and depth of Spike-specific TCRs came after two AZD1222 doses. There were repertoire samples only from the period after the peak T cell response. Females outnumbered males among donors, who were mostly white British; clonal diversity was possibly underestimated. The study reported that nearly half of spike-specific TCRs target unmutated variant regions.

A remark on this clone: The antigen is undetermined.

Sequenced by immunoSEQ multiplex PCR; TCRdb stores in-frame clones only, minus some. The sample lists roughly 140,000 clones, about 91% occurring once. Germline CDR1 is MDHEN and CDR2 is SYDVKM. The CDR3 has 14 residues. V was clipped by 2 bases and J by 1 base, with 6 bases between them. The TCR sequence derives from an adult in good health. This chain connects TRBV28 to TRBJ1-3; D perhaps matches TRBD1 (5 bases). This specimen was peripheral blood, taken on day 0 of MenACWY control vaccination. This CDR3 reads CASSLRGSGNTIYF. CDR3 nucleotide sequence: TGTGCCAGCAGTTTACGGGGGTCTGGAAACACCATATATTTT.